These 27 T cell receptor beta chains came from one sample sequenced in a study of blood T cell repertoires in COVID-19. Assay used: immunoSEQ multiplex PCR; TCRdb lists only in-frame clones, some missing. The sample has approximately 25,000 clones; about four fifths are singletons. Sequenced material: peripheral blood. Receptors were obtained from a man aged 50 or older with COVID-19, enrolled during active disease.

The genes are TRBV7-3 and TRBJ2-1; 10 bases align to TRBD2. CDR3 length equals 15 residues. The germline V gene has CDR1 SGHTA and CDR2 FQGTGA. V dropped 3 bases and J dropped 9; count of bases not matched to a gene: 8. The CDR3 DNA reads TGTGCCAGCAGCTTTAGCGGGAGGAGTCGGGGTGAGCAGTTCTTC. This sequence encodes CASSFSGRSRGEQFF.

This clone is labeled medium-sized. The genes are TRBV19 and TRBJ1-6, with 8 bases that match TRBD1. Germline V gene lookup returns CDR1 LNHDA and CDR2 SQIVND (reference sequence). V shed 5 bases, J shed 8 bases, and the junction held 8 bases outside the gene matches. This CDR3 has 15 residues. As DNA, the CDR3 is TGTGCCAGTAGTCCTCCGACAGGGGATCATTCACCCCTCCACTTT. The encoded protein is CASSPPTGDHSPLHF. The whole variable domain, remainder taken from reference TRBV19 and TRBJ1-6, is DGGITQSPKYLFRKEGQNVTLSCEQNLNHDAMYWYRQDPGQGLRLIYYSQIVNDFQKGDIAEGYSVSREKKESFPLTVTSAQKNPTAFYLCASSPPTGDHSPLHFGNGTRLTVT.

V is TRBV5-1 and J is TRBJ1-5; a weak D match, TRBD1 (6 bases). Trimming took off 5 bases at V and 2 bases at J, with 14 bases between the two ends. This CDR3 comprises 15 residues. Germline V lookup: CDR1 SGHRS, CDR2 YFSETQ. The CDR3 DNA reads TGCGCCAGCAGAAGGGACACTCAGGGCAATCAGCCCCAGCATTTT. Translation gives CASRRDTQGNQPQHF.

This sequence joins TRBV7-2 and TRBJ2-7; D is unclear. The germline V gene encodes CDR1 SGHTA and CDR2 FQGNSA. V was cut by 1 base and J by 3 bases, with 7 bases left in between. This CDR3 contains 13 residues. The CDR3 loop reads CASSLDSIYEQYF. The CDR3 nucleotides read TGTGCCAGCAGCTTAGACTCCATCTACGAGCAGTACTTC.

CDR3 sequence reads: CASTQDRESYEQYF. The CDR3 DNA follows: TGTGCCAGCACCCAGGACAGGGAATCATACGAGCAGTACTTC. V gene TRBV2 combines with J gene TRBJ2-7, with TRBD1 matching over 8 bases. V trimming: 7 bases; J trimming: 4 bases; junction bases outside the gene matches: 9. This CDR3 comprises 14 residues. Germline V lookup: CDR1 SNHLY, CDR2 FYNNEI.

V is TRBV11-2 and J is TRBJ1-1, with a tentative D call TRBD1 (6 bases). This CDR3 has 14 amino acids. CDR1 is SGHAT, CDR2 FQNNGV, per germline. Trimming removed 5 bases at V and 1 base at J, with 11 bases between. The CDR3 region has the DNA TGTGCCAGCAGCACCGGACAGCCGAACACTGAAGCTTTCTTT. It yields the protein CASSTGQPNTEAFF.

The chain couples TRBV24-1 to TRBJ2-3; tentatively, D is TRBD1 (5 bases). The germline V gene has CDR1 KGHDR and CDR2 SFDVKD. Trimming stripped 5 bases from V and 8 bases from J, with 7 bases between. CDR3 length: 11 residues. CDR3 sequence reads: CATSGGVTQYF. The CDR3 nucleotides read TGTGCCACCAGTGGGGGCGTTACGCAGTATTTT.

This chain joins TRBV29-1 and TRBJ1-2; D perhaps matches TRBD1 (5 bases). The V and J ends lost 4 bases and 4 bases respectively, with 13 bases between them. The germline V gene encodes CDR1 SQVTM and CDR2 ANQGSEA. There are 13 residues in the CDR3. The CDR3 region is CSVVRGGSYGYTF. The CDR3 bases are TGCAGCGTTGTTAGGGGAGGAAGCTATGGCTACACCTTC.

CDR3: CASSFQAHNEKLFF. CDR3 DNA: TGTGCCAGCAGTTTTCAAGCGCATAATGAAAAACTGTTTTTT. The V gene is TRBV28, the J gene TRBJ1-4; D call uncertain. Looked up from germline, CDR1 is MDHEN and CDR2 is SYDVKM. Between the trimmed V and J ends, which lost 3 bases and 4 bases, there was a span of 9 bases. CDR3 length equals 14 residues.

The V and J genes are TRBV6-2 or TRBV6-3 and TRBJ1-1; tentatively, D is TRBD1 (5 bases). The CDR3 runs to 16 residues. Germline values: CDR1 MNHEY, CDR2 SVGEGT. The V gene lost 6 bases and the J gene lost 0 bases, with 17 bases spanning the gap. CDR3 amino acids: CASSKLPRQMNTEAFF. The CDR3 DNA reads TGTGCCAGCAGCAAACTACCTCGACAGATGAACACTGAAGCTTTCTTT.

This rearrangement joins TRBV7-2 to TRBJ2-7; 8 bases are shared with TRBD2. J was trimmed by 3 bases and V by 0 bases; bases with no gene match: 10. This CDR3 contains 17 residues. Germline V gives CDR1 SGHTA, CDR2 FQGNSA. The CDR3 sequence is CASSLAVDWRGDYEQYF. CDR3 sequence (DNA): TGTGCCAGCAGCTTAGCGGTGGACTGGCGGGGGGACTACGAGCAGTACTTC. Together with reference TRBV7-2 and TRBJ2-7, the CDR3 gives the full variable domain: GAGVSQSPSNKVTEKGKDVELRCDPISGHTALYWYRQSLGQGLEFLIYFQGNSAPDKSGLPSDRFSAERTGGSVSTLTIQRTQQEDSAVYLCASSLAVDWRGDYEQYFGPGTRLTVT.

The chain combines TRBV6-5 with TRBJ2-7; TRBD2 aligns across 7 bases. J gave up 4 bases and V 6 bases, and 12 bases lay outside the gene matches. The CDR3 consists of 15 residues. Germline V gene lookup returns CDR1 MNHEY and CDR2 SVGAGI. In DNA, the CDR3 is TGTGCCAGCAGAGTCACCGCGGGGGTAGGGTACGAGCAGTACTTC. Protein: CASRVTAGVGYEQYF.

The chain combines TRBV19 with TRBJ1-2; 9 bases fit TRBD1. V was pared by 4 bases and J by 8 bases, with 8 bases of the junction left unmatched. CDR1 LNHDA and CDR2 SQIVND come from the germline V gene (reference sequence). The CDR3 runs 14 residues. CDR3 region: CASSTTGGNKGYTF. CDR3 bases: TGTGCCAGTAGTACGACAGGGGGGAATAAAGGCTACACCTTC. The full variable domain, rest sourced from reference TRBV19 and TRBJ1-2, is DGGITQSPKYLFRKEGQNVTLSCEQNLNHDAMYWYRQDPGQGLRLIYYSQIVNDFQKGDIAEGYSVSREKKESFPLTVTSAQKNPTAFYLCASSTTGGNKGYTFGSGTRLTVV.

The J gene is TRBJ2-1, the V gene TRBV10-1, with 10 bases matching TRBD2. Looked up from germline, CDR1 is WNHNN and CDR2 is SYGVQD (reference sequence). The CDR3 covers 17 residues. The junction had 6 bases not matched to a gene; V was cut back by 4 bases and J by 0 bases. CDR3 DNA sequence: TGCGCCAGCAGTGTTCAAGCGGGGGGGAGCTCCTACAATGAGCAGTTCTTC. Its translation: CASSVQAGGSSYNEQFF.

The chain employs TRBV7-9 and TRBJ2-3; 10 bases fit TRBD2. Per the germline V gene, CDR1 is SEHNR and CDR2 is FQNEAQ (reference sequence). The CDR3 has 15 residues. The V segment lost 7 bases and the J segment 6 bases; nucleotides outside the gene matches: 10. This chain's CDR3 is CASTRTSGGGDTQYF. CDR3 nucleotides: TGTGCCAGCACCCGGACTAGCGGTGGGGGGGATACGCAGTATTTT. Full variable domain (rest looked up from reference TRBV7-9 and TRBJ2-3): DTGVSQNPRHKITKRGQNVTFRCDPISEHNRLYWYRQTLGQGPEFLTYFQNEAQLEKSRLLSDRFSAERPKGSFSTLEIQRTEQGDSAMYLCASTRTSGGGDTQYFGPGTRLTVL.

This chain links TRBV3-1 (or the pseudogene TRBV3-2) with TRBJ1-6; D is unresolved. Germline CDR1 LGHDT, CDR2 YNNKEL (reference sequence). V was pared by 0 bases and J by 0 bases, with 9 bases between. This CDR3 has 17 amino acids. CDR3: CASSQDFLVSYNSPLHF. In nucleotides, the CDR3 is TGTGCCAGCAGCCAAGATTTCCTCGTCTCCTATAATTCACCCCTCCACTTT.

The CDR3 DNA sequence: TGTGCCAGCAGCCAGGGGACTAGCTACCCCGGGGAGCTGTTTTTT. Protein sequence: CASSQGTSYPGELFF. J is TRBJ2-2 and V is TRBV11-2; 9 bases fit TRBD2. CDR3 length: 15 residues. V lost 5 bases and J lost 6; bases outside the gene matches: 7. Per the germline V gene, CDR1 is SGHAT and CDR2 is FQNNGV.

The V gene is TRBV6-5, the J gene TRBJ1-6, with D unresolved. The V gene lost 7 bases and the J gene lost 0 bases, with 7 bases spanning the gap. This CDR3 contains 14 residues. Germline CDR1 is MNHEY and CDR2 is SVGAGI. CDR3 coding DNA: TGTGCCAGCACGGGTCTCTCCTATAATTCACCCCTCCACTTT. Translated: CASTGLSYNSPLHF.

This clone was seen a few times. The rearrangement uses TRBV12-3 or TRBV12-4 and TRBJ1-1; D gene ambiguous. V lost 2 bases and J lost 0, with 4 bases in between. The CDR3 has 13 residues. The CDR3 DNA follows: TGTGCCAGCAGTTTACAGGTGAACACTGAAGCTTTCTTT. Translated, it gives CASSLQVNTEAFF.

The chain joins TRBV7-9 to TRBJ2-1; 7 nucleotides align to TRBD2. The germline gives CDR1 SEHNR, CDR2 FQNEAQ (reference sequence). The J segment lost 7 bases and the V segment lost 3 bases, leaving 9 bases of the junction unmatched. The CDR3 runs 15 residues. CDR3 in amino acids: CASSLAGTKVNEQFF. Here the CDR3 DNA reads TGTGCCAGCAGCTTGGCCGGGACTAAGGTTAATGAGCAGTTCTTC.

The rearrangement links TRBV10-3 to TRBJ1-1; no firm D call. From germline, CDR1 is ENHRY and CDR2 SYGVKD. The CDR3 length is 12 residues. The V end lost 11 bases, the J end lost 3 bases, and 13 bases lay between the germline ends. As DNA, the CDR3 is TGTGCCGCCCGAGGGCGGGACACTGAAGCTTTCTTT. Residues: CAARGRDTEAFF.

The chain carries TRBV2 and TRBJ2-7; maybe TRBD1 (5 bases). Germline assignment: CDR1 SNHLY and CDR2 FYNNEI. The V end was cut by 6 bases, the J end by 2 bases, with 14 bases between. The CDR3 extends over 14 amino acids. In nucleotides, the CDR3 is TGTGCCAGCAGGATTCCCAAGGGGCCCTACGAGCAGTACTTC. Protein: CASRIPKGPYEQYF.

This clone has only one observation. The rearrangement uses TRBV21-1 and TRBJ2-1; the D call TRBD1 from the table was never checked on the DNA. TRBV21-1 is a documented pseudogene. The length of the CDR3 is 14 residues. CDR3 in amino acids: CASSKCGTGCEQFF. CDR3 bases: TGTGCCAGCAGCAAATGTGGGACAGGGTGTGAGCAGTTCTTC.

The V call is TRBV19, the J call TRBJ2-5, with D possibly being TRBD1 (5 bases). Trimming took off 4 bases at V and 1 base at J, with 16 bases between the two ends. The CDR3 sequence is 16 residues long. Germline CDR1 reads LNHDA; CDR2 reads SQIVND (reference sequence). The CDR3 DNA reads TGTGCCAGTAGTACGAGTACCAGGGTAGGCCAAGAGACCCAGTACTTC. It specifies CASSTSTRVGQETQYF.

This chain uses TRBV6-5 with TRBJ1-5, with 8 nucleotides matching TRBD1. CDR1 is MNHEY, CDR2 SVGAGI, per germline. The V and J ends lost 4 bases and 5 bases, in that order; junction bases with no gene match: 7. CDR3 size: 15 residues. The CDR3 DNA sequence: TGTGCCAGCAGTTCCCAACAGGGGGTTTATCAGCCCCAGCATTTT. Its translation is CASSSQQGVYQPQHF.

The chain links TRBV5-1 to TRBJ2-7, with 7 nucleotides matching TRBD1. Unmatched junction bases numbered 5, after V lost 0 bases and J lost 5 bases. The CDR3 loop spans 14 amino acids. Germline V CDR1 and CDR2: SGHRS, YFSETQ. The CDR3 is CASSLGQGFDEQYF. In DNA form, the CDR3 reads TGCGCCAGCAGCTTGGGACAGGGTTTCGACGAGCAGTACTTC.

CDR3: CASSPGDRYEKLFF. In nucleotides, the CDR3 is TGTGCCAGCTCACCAGGGGACAGATATGAAAAACTGTTTTTT. The chain carries TRBV18 and TRBJ1-4, with 7 bases aligning to TRBD1. This CDR3 is 14 amino acids long. V trimming: 2 bases; J trimming: 6 bases; junction bases outside the gene matches: 3. CDR1 and CDR2 from the germline V gene are KGHSH and LQKENI.